Presented here are 16 T cell receptor beta chains from one specimen sequenced in a study of blood T cell repertoires in COVID-19. This table comes from immunoSEQ multiplex PCR, and its TCRdb copy is limited to in-frame clones, with some not included. The table lists 150,000 to 200,000 clones, about 85% of them singletons. The sequencing sample was made of peripheral blood. These receptors were taken from a man between 18 and 29 years old with acute or convalescent COVID-19.

As DNA, the CDR3 is TGCGCCAGCAGCACGACAGGGAACTATGGCTACACCTTC. It translates to CASSTTGNYGYTF. V is TRBV5-1 and J is TRBJ1-2; 7 positions agree with TRBD1. The CDR3 extends over 13 amino acids. The junction had 2 bases not matched to a gene; V was cut back by 4 bases and J by 2 bases. Germline V lookup: CDR1 SGHRS, CDR2 YFSETQ.

The V gene is TRBV7-9, the J gene TRBJ2-1; D remains unclear. The V end was cut by 5 bases, the J end by 8 bases, with 10 bases between. This CDR3 is 12 amino acids long. Germline V lookup: CDR1 SEHNR, CDR2 FQNEAQ (reference sequence). The CDR3 nucleotides are TGTGCCAGCAGCCCTATTCGCGATGAGCAGTTCTTC. Translated, it gives CASSPIRDEQFF.

The chain joins TRBV6-5 to TRBJ2-1, with 7 bases that match TRBD2. This CDR3 comprises 15 residues. Trimming took 7 bases from V and 6 from J; bases not matched to a gene: 12. Per the germline V gene, CDR1 is MNHEY and CDR2 is SVGAGI. CDR3 sequence reads: CASTRGSDSVNEQFF. The CDR3 DNA reads as TGTGCCAGCACGCGGGGGTCTGACTCTGTCAATGAGCAGTTCTTC.

The gene calls are TRBV7-2 and TRBJ1-1; D gene unclear. Deletions cut 1 base from V and 1 base from J, with 10 bases between. CDR1 and CDR2 (germline): SGHTA, FQGNSA. This CDR3 is built from 15 residues. CDR3 protein: CASSLGQGTNTEAFF. DNA for the CDR3: TGTGCCAGCAGCTTAGGACAAGGAACGAACACTGAAGCTTTCTTT.

The V gene is TRBV10-3, the J gene TRBJ1-5, with D uncertain. Germline V gene lookup returns CDR1 ENHRY and CDR2 SYGVKD. V was cut by 7 bases and J by 4 bases, with 11 bases left in between. This CDR3 spans 13 amino acids. CDR3 DNA sequence: TGTGCCATCAAAGGTTCGGAGAATCAGCCCCAGCATTTT. As protein: CAIKGSENQPQHF.

The chain combines TRBV25-1 with TRBJ1-4; 7 nucleotides align to TRBD1. From germline, CDR1 is MGHDK and CDR2 SYGVNS. This CDR3 is 15 amino acids long. Germline trimming cut 1 base from V and 8 bases from J; bases unmatched to any gene: 7. This CDR3 is CASSESGTAREKLFF. The CDR3 coding sequence is TGTGCCAGCAGTGAATCGGGGACAGCGAGAGAAAAACTGTTTTTT.

This clone has a single count. The chain combines TRBV7-8 with TRBJ1-5; 7 nucleotides align to TRBD1. Unmatched junction bases numbered 7, after V lost 5 bases and J lost 0 bases. The CDR3 loop spans 16 amino acids. Germline V gene sequence: CDR1 SGHVS, CDR2 FQNEAQ. CDR3 sequence: CASSVGTAYSNQPQHF. The DNA of the CDR3 is TGTGCCAGCAGCGTAGGGACAGCATATAGCAATCAGCCCCAGCATTTT. Filled out from reference TRBV7-8 and TRBJ1-5, the complete variable domain reads GAGVSQSPRYKVAKRGQDVALRCDPISGHVSLFWYQQALGQGPEFLTYFQNEAQLDKSGLPSDRFFAERPEGSVSTLKIQRTQQEDSAVYLCASSVGTAYSNQPQHFGDGTRLSIL.

The V gene is TRBV2, the J gene TRBJ2-2; maybe TRBD1 (6 bases). The CDR3 is 16 residues long. Deletions cut 7 bases from V and 0 bases from J, with 15 bases between. Per germline, CDR1 SNHLY and CDR2 FYNNEI. In nucleotides, the CDR3 is TGTGCCAGCATGGTCTGGGGACAACCGAACACCGGGGAGCTGTTTTTT. This gives the protein CASMVWGQPNTGELFF.

The rearrangement links TRBV10-1 to TRBJ2-3; 8 bases agree with TRBD1. Germline V lookup: CDR1 WNHNN, CDR2 SYGVQD (reference sequence). V lost 5 bases and J lost 1; bases outside the gene matches: 2. The CDR3 sequence is 14 residues long. The CDR3 loop is CASSSDRGTDTQYF. The CDR3 DNA reads as TGCGCCAGCAGTTCGGACAGGGGCACAGATACGCAGTATTTT.

This clone was picked up a small number of times. This chain uses TRBV6-5 with TRBJ1-1; the D is unclear. CDR3 length equals 15 residues. Germline V CDR1 and CDR2: MNHEY, SVGAGI. Trimming removed 0 bases from V and 1 base from J, with 9 bases in between. The CDR3 region has the DNA TGTGCCAGCAGTTACTCCGGCAGCGAGAACACTGAAGCTTTCTTT. This encodes CASSYSGSENTEAFF.

In its sample, this clone was seen once. The J gene is TRBJ1-2, the V gene TRBV4-1; tentatively, D is TRBD1 (5 bases). This CDR3 has 15 residues. From germline, CDR1 is MGHRA and CDR2 YSYEKL. Deletions cut 3 bases from V and 6 bases from J, with 17 bases between. The CDR3 loop reads CASSQPPVGGDGYTF. The CDR3 coding sequence is TGCGCCAGCAGCCAGCCCCCCGTTGGAGGGGATGGCTACACCTTC.

V gene TRBV4-2 combines with J gene TRBJ2-5; 7 nucleotides agree with TRBD1. The germline gives CDR1 LGHNA, CDR2 YNFKEQ. Trimming removed 3 bases from V and 0 bases from J; junction bases left unmatched: 4. This CDR3 is 15 amino acids long. The DNA for the CDR3 is TGTGCCAGCAGCCAGAAAACAGGGGACCAAGAGACCCAGTACTTC. Translation: CASSQKTGDQETQYF.

A few counts support this clone. The rearrangement links TRBV7-2 to TRBJ2-7; the match to TRBD2 covers 10 bases. The CDR3 has 15 residues. From germline, CDR1 is SGHTA and CDR2 FQGNSA. Trimming at V came to 4 bases and at J to 4 bases, leaving 7 bases not matched to a gene. DNA for the CDR3: TGTGCCAGCAGCTATAAAGCGGGGGGGCCTTACGAGCAGTACGTC. As protein: CASSYKAGGPYEQYV.

The chain couples TRBV10-2 to TRBJ1-5; no definite D call. Germline V CDR1 and CDR2: WSHSY, SAAADI. V was trimmed by 2 bases and J by 3 bases, leaving 8 bases between them. This CDR3 spans 14 amino acids. In nucleotides, the CDR3 is TGCGCCAGCAGTGAGGGGCAGTACAATCAGCCCCAGCATTTT. Amino acids: CASSEGQYNQPQHF.

This clone was seen more than once but under ten times. The CDR3 is CASSQSRGDRDQPQHF. CDR3 DNA sequence: TGTGCCAGCAGCCAATCGAGGGGGGACAGGGATCAGCCCCAGCATTTT. This chain uses TRBV16 with TRBJ1-5; 9 bases map to TRBD1. Germline loops: CDR1 KGHSY, CDR2 FQNENV. Unmatched junction bases numbered 5, after V lost 0 bases and J lost 5 bases. The CDR3 totals 16 residues.

The chain carries TRBV30 and TRBJ1-2, with D unclear. Germline V lookup: CDR1 GTSNPN, CDR2 SVGIG (reference sequence). This CDR3 is built from 14 residues. Trimming removed 0 bases from V and 2 bases from J, with 10 bases in between. The CDR3 region has the DNA TGTGCCTGGAGTGTACTACCCGAGAACTATGGCTACACCTTC. This encodes CAWSVLPENYGYTF.